The T cell receptor (beta chain) under discussion was sequenced for a study of control samples from healthy donors and cancer patients (TCRdb year 2020). This clone was observed once. Its specific antigen is unknown. Base qualities were left out, and no much larger clone turns up one base away. Library construction relied on the immunoSEQ multiplex PCR assay. TCRdb obtained this table from immuneACCESS and retained in-frame rearrangements with V and J assigned. These tables miss some clones; where compared with another copy, unresolved V genes account for less than half of the shortfall, and the remainder is unexplained. Counted in this sample were about 55,000 clones; approximately 85% of them appeared once. The top ten hold 3.5% to 4.5% of the sample. This TCR was sampled from a man between 50 and 59 years old in good health. The sequenced sample consisted of blood.

The DNA sequence is TGTGCCAGCAGCTTTTCCTGGGACTCCGCATCCTACGAGCAGTACTTC. Its amino acids are CASSFSWDSASYEQYF. The V and J segments used are TRBV7-8 and TRBJ2-7; matching of 6 bases hints at TRBD2 as the D gene. Trimming takes 3 bases from V and 1 base from J, and the germline ends sit 16 bases apart. CDR1 and CDR2 were assigned from the germline V gene as SGHVS and FQNEAQ. Taken from cysteine to phenylalanine, the CDR3 has 16 residues. Only the CDR3 region is kept as DNA, spanning 48 bases read in frame from base 1.